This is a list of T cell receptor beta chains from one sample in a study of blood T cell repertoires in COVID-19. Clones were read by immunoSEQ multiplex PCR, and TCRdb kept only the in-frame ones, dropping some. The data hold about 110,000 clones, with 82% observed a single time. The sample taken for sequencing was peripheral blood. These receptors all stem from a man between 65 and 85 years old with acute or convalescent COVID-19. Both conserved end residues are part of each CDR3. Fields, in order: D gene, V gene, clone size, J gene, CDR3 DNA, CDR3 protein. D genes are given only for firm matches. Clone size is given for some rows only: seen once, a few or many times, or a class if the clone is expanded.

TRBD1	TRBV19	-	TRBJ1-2	TGTGCCAGTAGTATCAACCAGGGGGCGCATGGCTACACCTTC	CASSINQGAHGYTF
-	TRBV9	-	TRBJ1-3	TGTGCCAGCAGCGCGGCGCCCGGGGGAAACACCATATATTTT	CASSAAPGGNTIYF
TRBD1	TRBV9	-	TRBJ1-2	TGTGCCAGCAGCGTGGACAGGGGGAACTATGGCTACACCTTC	CASSVDRGNYGYTF
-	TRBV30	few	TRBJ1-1	TGTGCCTGGAGTGTGGCCCCCGGGACTGAAGCTTTCTTT	CAWSVAPGTEAFF
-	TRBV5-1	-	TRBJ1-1	TGCGCCAGCAGCTTGGGGGGCGGGGACACTGAAGCTTTCTTT	CASSLGGGDTEAFF
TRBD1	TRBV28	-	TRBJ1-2	TGTGCCAGCAGTTTTTTGGACAGGGGCGGCTACACCTTC	CASSFLDRGGYTF
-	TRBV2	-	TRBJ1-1	TGTGCCAGCAGTGAGGAGGCAGCGGTTACCAACACTGAAGCTTTCTTT	CASSEEAAVTNTEAFF
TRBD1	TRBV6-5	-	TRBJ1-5	TGTGCCAGCAGTTCTGGACAGGGAGATAATCAGCCCCAGCATTTT	CASSSGQGDNQPQHF
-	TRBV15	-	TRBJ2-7	TGTGCCACCAGCAGAGAGGGCAGGGACGAGCAGTACTTC	CATSREGRDEQYF
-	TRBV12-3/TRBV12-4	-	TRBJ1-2	TGTGCCAGCAGTTGGGCCCTTTATGGCTACACCTTC	CASSWALYGYTF
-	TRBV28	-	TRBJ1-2	TGTGCCAGCAGCGACAGGTACTATGGCTACACCTTC	CASSDRYYGYTF
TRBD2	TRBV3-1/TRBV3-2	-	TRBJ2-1	TGTGCCAGCAGACGGAAGCCCGGGACTATCAATGAGCAGTTCTTC	CASRRKPGTINEQFF
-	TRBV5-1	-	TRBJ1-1	TGCGCCAGCAGCTTGGAACGGTTGAACACTGAAGCTTTCTTT	CASSLERLNTEAFF
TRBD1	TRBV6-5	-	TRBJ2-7	TGTGCCAGCAGTTACTCGTTGCGACAGGGGAACGAGCAGTACTTC	CASSYSLRQGNEQYF
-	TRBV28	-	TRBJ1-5	TGTGCCAGCAGTACGATTCGGGAGGCTTATAGCAATCAGCCCCAGCATTTT	CASSTIREAYSNQPQHF
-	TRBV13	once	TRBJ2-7	TGTGCCAGCAGCTTAGGCCTGGTCTCGGGAGAGCAGTACTTC	CASSLGLVSGEQYF
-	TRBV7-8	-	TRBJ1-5	TGTGCCAGCAGCGAGGGATGGCAGCCCCAGCATTTT	CASSEGWQPQHF
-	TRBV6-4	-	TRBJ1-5	TGTGCCAGCAGTGACTCGCCCGGGGTCCGACTGGGGCCCCAGCATTTT	CASSDSPGVRLGPQHF
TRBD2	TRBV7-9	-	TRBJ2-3	TGTGCCAGCAGCTTAGTTTTAGCGGGAGGAGGTACGCAGTATTTT	CASSLVLAGGGTQYF
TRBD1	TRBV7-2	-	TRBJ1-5	TGTGCCAGCAGCTTTAGCAGGGGGAAAGGGCAGCCCCAGCATTTT	CASSFSRGKGQPQHF
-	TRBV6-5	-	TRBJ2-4	TGTGCCAGCAGACAGAGTCCGGGACAATTAGGCATTCAGTACTTC	CASRQSPGQLGIQYF
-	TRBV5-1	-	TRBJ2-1	TGCGCCAGCAGCTTGATTGGCGGGGACCACAATGAGCAGTTCTTC	CASSLIGGDHNEQFF
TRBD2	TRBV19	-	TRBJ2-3	TGTGCCAGTAGTCAGCTAGCGGGAACATATACGCAGTATTTT	CASSQLAGTYTQYF
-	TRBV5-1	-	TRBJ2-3	TGCGCCAGCAGGAATTACGGGGCAGATACGCAGTATTTT	CASRNYGADTQYF
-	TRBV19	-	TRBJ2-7	TGTGCCAGTAGTATAGCACCAGGATACGAGCAGTACTTC	CASSIAPGYEQYF
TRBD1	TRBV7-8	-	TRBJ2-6	TGTGCCAGCAGCGCCTCCAGGGGACAGGGGATATCTGTTGGGGCCAACGTCCTGACTTTC	CASSASRGQGISVGANVLTF
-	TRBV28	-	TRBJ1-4	TGTGCCAGCAGACCTGCGGGTTCGGGTGAAAAACTGTTTTTT	CASRPAGSGEKLFF